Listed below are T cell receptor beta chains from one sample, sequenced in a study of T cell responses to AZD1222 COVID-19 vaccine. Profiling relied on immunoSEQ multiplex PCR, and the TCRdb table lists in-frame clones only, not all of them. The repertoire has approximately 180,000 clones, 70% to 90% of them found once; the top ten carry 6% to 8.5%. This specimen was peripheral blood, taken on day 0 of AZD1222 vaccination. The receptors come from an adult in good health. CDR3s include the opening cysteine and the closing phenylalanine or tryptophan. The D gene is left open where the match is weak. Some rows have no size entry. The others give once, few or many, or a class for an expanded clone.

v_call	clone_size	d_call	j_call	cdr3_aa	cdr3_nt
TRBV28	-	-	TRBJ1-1	CASSPLEGMAPLNTEAFF	TGTGCCAGCAGTCCCCTTGAAGGGATGGCCCCCTTGAACACTGAAGCTTTCTTT
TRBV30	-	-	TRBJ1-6	CAWSVSNSPLHF	TGTGCCTGGAGTGTCTCGAATTCACCCCTCCACTTT
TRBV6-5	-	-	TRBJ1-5	CASTARPNQPQHF	TGTGCCAGCACCGCCCGGCCAAATCAGCCCCAGCATTTT
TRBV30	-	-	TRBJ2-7	CAYVSGISVGEQYF	TGTGCCTATGTATCCGGGATCTCTGTGGGGGAGCAGTACTTC
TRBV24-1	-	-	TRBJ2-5	CATSDPADSGETQYF	TGTGCCACCAGTGACCCGGCCGATAGTGGAGAGACCCAGTACTTC
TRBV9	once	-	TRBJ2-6	CASSVGLQGTNVLTF	TGTGCCAGCAGCGTAGGGTTGCAGGGAACCAACGTCCTGACTTTC
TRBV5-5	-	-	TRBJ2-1	CASSLEGRNEQFF	TGTGCCAGCAGCTTGGAGGGCCGCAATGAGCAGTTCTTC
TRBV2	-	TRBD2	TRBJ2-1	CASIILAGGSEQFF	TGTGCCAGCATTATCCTAGCGGGGGGGAGTGAGCAGTTCTTC
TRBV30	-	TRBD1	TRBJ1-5	CAWSLSGTGNQPQHF	TGTGCCTGGAGCTTATCCGGGACAGGTAATCAGCCCCAGCATTTT
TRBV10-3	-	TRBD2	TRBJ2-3	CATNRGGPDTQYF	TGTGCCACCAACCGGGGGGGCCCAGATACGCAGTATTTT
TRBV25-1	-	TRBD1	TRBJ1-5	CASSPDRGNQPQHF	TGTGCCAGCAGTCCGGACAGGGGCAATCAGCCCCAGCATTTT
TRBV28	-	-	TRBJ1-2	CASGGGHTF	TGTGCCAGCGGGGGGGGACACACCTTC
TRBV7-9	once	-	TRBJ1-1	CASRPLRGRGAFF	TGTGCCAGCAGGCCATTACGGGGCCGTGGTGCTTTCTTT
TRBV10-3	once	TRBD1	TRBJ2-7	CAIRQTGGTYEQYF	TGTGCCATCAGACAGACAGGGGGAACCTACGAGCAGTACTTC
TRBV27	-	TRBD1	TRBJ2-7	CASSASGQTREQYF	TGTGCCAGCAGTGCCTCGGGACAGACACGGGAGCAGTACTTC
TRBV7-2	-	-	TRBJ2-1	CASSTPYNEQFF	TGTGCCAGCAGCACCCCTTACAATGAGCAGTTCTTC
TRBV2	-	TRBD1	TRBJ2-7	CASGRGTVYEQYF	TGTGCCAGCGGTAGGGGGACAGTCTACGAGCAGTACTTC
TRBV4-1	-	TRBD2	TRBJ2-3	CASSQRLAGGHDTQYF	TGCGCCAGCAGCCAGCGACTAGCGGGGGGGCATGATACGCAGTATTTT
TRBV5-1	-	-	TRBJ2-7	CASSIGTVTYEQYF	TGCGCCAGCAGCATAGGGACGGTCACCTACGAGCAGTACTTC
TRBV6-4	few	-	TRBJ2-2	CASSDGAGQTGELFF	TGTGCCAGCAGTGACGGGGCGGGACAAACCGGGGAGCTGTTTTTT
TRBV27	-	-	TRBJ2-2	CASSLRTDYTGELFF	TGTGCCAGCAGTTTGCGGACAGACTACACCGGGGAGCTGTTTTTT
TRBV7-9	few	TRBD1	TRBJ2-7	CASSFRGKPYEQYF	TGTGCCAGCAGTTTCAGGGGGAAGCCCTACGAGCAGTACTTC
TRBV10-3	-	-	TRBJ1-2	CAISESRGRGYTF	TGTGCCATCAGTGAGTCAAGAGGCCGGGGCTACACCTTC
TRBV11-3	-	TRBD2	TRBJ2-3	CASSLGLAGGLASGDTQYF	TGTGCCAGCAGCCTGGGACTAGCGGGGGGATTGGCTTCGGGAGATACGCAGTATTTT
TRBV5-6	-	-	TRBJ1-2	CASSVETAKGYGYTF	TGTGCCAGCAGTGTGGAGACGGCCAAGGGCTATGGCTACACCTTC
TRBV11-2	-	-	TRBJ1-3	CASSPFRGNTIYF	TGTGCCAGCAGCCCCTTTAGAGGAAACACCATATATTTT
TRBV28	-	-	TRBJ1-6	CASSLDTPYNSPLHF	TGTGCCAGCAGTTTGGACACCCCGTATAATTCACCCCTCCACTTT
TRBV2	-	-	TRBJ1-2	CASSESAGLYGYTF	TGTGCCAGCAGTGAGTCCGCTGGACTCTATGGCTACACCTTC
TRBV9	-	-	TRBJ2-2	CASSGTGNTGELFF	TGTGCCAGCAGCGGTACTGGAAACACCGGGGAGCTGTTTTTT
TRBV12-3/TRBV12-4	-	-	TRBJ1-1	CASSSGQSLLAFF	TGTGCCAGCAGTTCCGGACAGAGCCTCCTTGCTTTCTTT
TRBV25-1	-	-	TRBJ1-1	CASSEYSQGGTNTEAFF	TGTGCCAGCAGTGAATATAGTCAGGGAGGGACGAACACTGAAGCTTTCTTT
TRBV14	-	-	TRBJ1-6	CASSHNSPLHF	TGTGCCAGCAGCCACAATTCACCCCTCCACTTT
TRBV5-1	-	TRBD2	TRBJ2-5	CASSLHLAGEPQTQYF	TGCGCCAGCAGCTTACACCTAGCGGGGGAGCCCCAGACCCAGTACTTC
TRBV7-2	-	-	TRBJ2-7	CASSLGGFLYEQYF	TGTGCCAGCAGCTTAGGAGGGTTCCTCTACGAGCAGTACTTC
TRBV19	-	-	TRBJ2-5	CASSIVSKETQYF	TGTGCCAGTAGTATAGTGTCTAAAGAGACCCAGTACTTC
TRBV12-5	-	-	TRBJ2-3	CASGLPPGTDTQYF	TGTGCTAGTGGTTTGCCACCTGGGACAGATACGCAGTATTTT
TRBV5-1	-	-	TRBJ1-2	CASSLGTLSYGYTF	TGCGCCAGCAGCTTGGGGACTCTAAGCTATGGCTACACCTTC
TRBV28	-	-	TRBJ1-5	CASSLRSWLRRQPQHF	TGTGCCAGCAGTTTAAGGTCATGGTTACGTCGTCAGCCCCAGCATTTT
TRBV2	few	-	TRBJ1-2	CASSDPANYGYTF	TGTGCCAGCAGTGATCCGGCTAACTATGGCTACACCTTC
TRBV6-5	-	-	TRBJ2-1	CASTRGGGPQFF	TGTGCCAGCACTAGAGGGGGGGGGCCACAGTTCTTC
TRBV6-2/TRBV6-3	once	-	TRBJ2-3	CASSYPLGASNTQYF	TGTGCCAGCAGTTACCCTCTTGGGGCTTCTAATACGCAGTATTTT
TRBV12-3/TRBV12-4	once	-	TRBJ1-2	CASTLKGGQGYTF	TGTGCCAGCACCCTAAAGGGGGGGCAAGGCTACACCTTC
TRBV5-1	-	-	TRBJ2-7	CASSSRTQAYEQYF	TGCGCCAGCAGCTCCCGGACACAAGCCTACGAGCAGTACTTC
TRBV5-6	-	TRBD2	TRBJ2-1	CASSLGGVAAGYNEQFF	TGTGCCAGCAGCTTGGGGGGTGTAGCAGCGGGATACAATGAGCAGTTCTTC
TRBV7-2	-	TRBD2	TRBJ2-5	CASSGRTSGQETQYF	TGTGCCAGCAGCGGCCGGACTAGCGGCCAAGAGACCCAGTACTTC
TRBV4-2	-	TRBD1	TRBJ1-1	CASSPTVTGTNTEAFF	TGTGCCAGCAGCCCTACCGTGACAGGGACGAACACTGAAGCTTTCTTT